Listed here is a single T cell receptor (beta chain). The antigen remains unidentified. The entry originates in a study of T cells in Graves' hyperthyroidism and ophthalmopathy. The CDR3 is 14 residues long. The V gene's germline CDR1 is SGHDN and CDR2 FVKESK. The ends were cut back, 1 base at V and 0 bases at J, with 3 bases in the middle. TCR beta CDR3 regions were amplified from RNA. A first-round RT-PCR of the TCR CDR3 used the HTBI primer set. A single record per CDR3 protein comes from TCRdb applying MiXCR to the multiplex PCR reads. The table lists roughly 500,000 distinct CDR3 sequences, just over 45% of them singletons, with 19% in the top ten. General study findings and limits: Separating ophthalmopathy from stable hyperthyroidism was achieved by a 13 V-J model.

Sequencing was performed on peripheral blood or thyroid tissue (not recorded which). The rearrangement links TRBV14 to TRBJ2-2, with D hard to call. The clonotype was recovered from an adult woman with Graves' disease, either hyperthyroidism or ophthalmopathy (not recorded which). CDR3 loop: CASSQVSNTGELFF. The CDR3 DNA reads TGTGCCAGCAGCCAAGTCTCGAACACCGGGGAGCTGTTTTTT.